The sequence of this TCR beta chain was determined in a study of blood T cell repertoires in COVID-19 (TCRdb year 2020). General notes on the study: The collaborator samples originated in the United States, Italy and Spain and spanned the acute and convalescent phases of COVID-19. The material from the prospective study consisted of cDNA or gDNA derived from T cells, B-cell-depleted T cells, or PBMCs. The dataset comprised deeply sampled blood TCRbeta repertoires from subjects exposed to, actively infected with, or recovered from COVID-19. The repertoires were made available in a free public database intended to serve as a resource for research on the immune response to SARS-CoV-2. Samples came from the ongoing ImmuneRACE study (first 160 participants) plus 1,254 subjects from 6 global collaborators. Sample metadata almost always included a de-identified subject ID, COVID-19 status, age in years and sex. HLA class I and class II types, where available, came from metadata supplied by the sample provider rather than from assay-based typing.

Comments on this clone: Which antigen it targets is not known. Base qualities were left out, and no much larger clone turns up one base away.

Points the paper makes about the study in general: How much clinical and demographic metadata was included differed by source and by participant, and the metadata was provided uncurated.

TCRbeta CDR3 regions were amplified from genomic DNA by means of the immunoSEQ Assay, a bias-controlled multiplex PCR. As for the authors' bioinformatics: The number of nucleated cells in each sample was estimated by amplification of reference gene primers within the assay. To quantify the absolute abundance of each unique TCRbeta CDR3 rearrangement, sequence reads were collapsed and filtered. For each sample, productive Simpson clonality was calculated by taking the square root of Simpson's diversity index across productive rearrangements. TCRdb retrieved this table from immuneACCESS and kept in-frame rearrangements only. Not all clones are present; in checked studies, unresolved V genes account for under half, and no reason is known for the remainder. The V and J calls and clone size are taken from that table; D and trimming were inferred from the DNA. This sample is represented by about 26,000 clones; around 89% of them were singletons. 1.5% to 2% of the sample belongs to the ten largest clones.

The cysteine opens and the phenylalanine closes a CDR3 of 11 amino acids. Only CDR3 DNA remains: 33 bases, in frame from the first base. Reading the germline V gene gives CDR1 MNHEY and CDR2 SVGAGI. V and J are truncated by 7 bases and 7 bases respectively, leaving an intervening sequence of 10 bases. The collaborating institutions used their own protocols to collect whole blood in K2EDTA tubes. For TCRbeta analysis, collaborators shipped samples in one of three forms: frozen whole blood, isolated PBMCs, or DNA extracted from either of those sample types. The sequence links TRBV6-5 to TRBJ2-5, with a tentative D gene TRBD1 over 5 matching bases. Sequencing input: peripheral blood. The clonotype was recovered from a woman aged 60-75 years with active COVID-19. The CDR3 protein is CASNLGVTQYF. The DNA sequence follows: TGTGCCAGCAATTTAGGGGTGACCCAGTACTTC.